One sample yielded the 5 T cell receptor beta chains listed below, sequenced in a study of T cells after yellow fever vaccination (dated by TCRdb to between 2018 and 2021). To prepare the library, 5' RACE was applied. The sequencing machine was an Illumina NovaSeq 6000. The public reads were run again by TCRdb, first through fastp at Q25 and then through MiXCR, and only productive beta chains were kept. Each CDR3 protein gets just one entry, which takes the most common genes and DNA from the rows behind it. The sample table records approximately 300,000 distinct CDR3 sequences; around 10% of these occur just once. Clones ranked in the top ten supply roughly 3% of the sample. The sample's treatment or condition label, decoded: live attenuated yellow fever vaccine strain. The sample consisted of CD4+ T cells sorted from PBMCs, taken 45 days after the yellow fever booster vaccination. The receptors come from a man aged 18-30 years who received the YFV17D yellow fever vaccine.

This clonotype came up a few times. The gene calls are TRBV4-2 and TRBJ2-3; D is unclear. Germline CDR1 is LGHNA and CDR2 is YNFKEQ. Trimming pared 0 bases from V and 2 bases from J, leaving 9 bases between. The CDR3 contains 15 residues. The CDR3 reads CASSQEVLNTDTQYF. The CDR3 region has the DNA TGTGCCAGCAGCCAAGAGGTCCTAAACACAGATACGCAGTATTTT.

This clonotype showed up many times. V and J are TRBV6-2 or TRBV6-3 and TRBJ1-1; the D is unclear. Germline lookup yields CDR1 MNHEY and CDR2 SVGEGT. Trimming shortened V by 1 base and J by 7 bases, and 7 bases separated the two germline ends. This CDR3 contains 12 residues. CDR3 region: CASSYWKDEAFF. As DNA, the CDR3 is TGTGCCAGCAGTTACTGGAAAGATGAAGCTTTCTTT.

In this sample, this clonotype turned up a few times. In DNA, the CDR3 is TGTGCCAGCAGTTGGTACAGGAACACTGAAGCTTTCTTT. Translation: CASSWYRNTEAFF. J is TRBJ1-1 and V is TRBV12-3 or TRBV12-4; D is undetermined. This CDR3 contains 13 residues. V lost 4 bases, J lost 1 base, and 7 bases lay in between.

This clonotype was recorded many times. The CDR3 loop reads CASSSQGPSYNEQFF. The CDR3 DNA follows: TGTGCCAGCAGTTCACAGGGTCCCTCCTACAATGAGCAGTTCTTC. The chain links TRBV27 to TRBJ2-1; D perhaps matches TRBD1 (6 bases). V gave up 4 bases and J gave up 0 bases, with 10 bases separating them. The CDR3 has 15 amino acids. Germline lookup yields CDR1 MNHEY and CDR2 SMNVEV (reference sequence).

The CDR3 protein is CASSSGDTYTDTQYF. The CDR3 DNA sequence: TGCGCCAGCAGCTCGGGGGACACATACACAGATACGCAGTATTTT. The V call is TRBV5-1, the J call TRBJ2-3; D is tentatively TRBD1 or TRBD2 (6 bases each). Germline V lookup: CDR1 SGHRS, CDR2 YFSETQ. V lost 3 bases and J 2 bases, leaving 13 bases between the germline ends. This CDR3 has 15 amino acids.